The clone carrying this T cell receptor beta chain showed up just a few times. What it recognizes is unknown. Isolation of CD4+ naive, central memory, regulatory and stem cell-like memory cells was achieved by sorting via CD45RO/CCR7/CD25/CD127/CD95/CD27. Each sorted fraction was over 95% pure. The data originate from a study of beta chain features in type 1 diabetes. Study-wide results and limits: Lower insertion and higher deletion counts appeared at VDJ junctions in type 1 diabetes patients. A greater similarity of naive, central memory and Treg TCRB repertoires was seen among patients than among healthy donors.

The junction had 3 bases not matched to a gene; V was cut back by 2 bases and J by 5 bases. Per germline, CDR1 MNHNY and CDR2 SVGAGI (reference sequence). The CDR3 runs 14 residues. Sequencing targeted expressed TCRB transcripts, as all isolated RNA had been reverse transcribed. Only in-frame clones appear in the TCRdb table, and some are missing; sequencing was by immunoSEQ multiplex PCR. The profile shows under 400,000 clones, 13% to 15% of them singletons. Source material: central memory CD4+ T cells from blood. This clonotype was obtained from a man aged 25-45 years in good health. V usage is TRBV6-6 and J usage is TRBJ1-2; 9 positions agree with TRBD1. The CDR3 DNA sequence: TGTGCCAGCAGTTACGACAGGGGGGATTATGGCTACACCTTC. Translation: CASSYDRGDYGYTF.